These 14 T cell receptor beta chains share one sample of origin, sequenced in a study of shared clonotypes between healthy human individuals. Sequenced by immunoSEQ multiplex PCR; TCRdb stores in-frame clones only, minus some. The sample has over 400,000 clones, 90% to 97% seen once; the top ten hold about 0.06%. The sequenced sample was naive CD4+ T cells sorted from blood. Subset reported: CD45RA+ positively selected. All receptors derive from a woman in her twenties or thirties in good health.

This clone was seen only once. The chain has TRBV2 and TRBJ1-3; D perhaps matches TRBD1 (6 bases). The CDR3 sequence is 14 residues long. Germline CDR1 reads SNHLY; CDR2 reads FYNNEI. Trimming shortened V by 4 bases and J by 4 bases, and 11 bases separated the two germline ends. In DNA, the CDR3 is TGTGCCAGCAGTGTGGGGCAGGGGGGAAACACCATATATTTT. This sequence encodes CASSVGQGGNTIYF. Complete variable domain (other parts from reference TRBV2 and TRBJ1-3): EPEVTQTPSHQVTQMGQEVILRCVPISNHLYFYWYRQILGQKVEFLVSFYNNEISEKSEIFDDQFSVERPDGSNFTLKIRSTKLEDSAMYFCASSVGQGGNTIYFGEGSWLTVV.

The chain carries TRBV9 and TRBJ2-7, with a weak D call TRBD2 (5 bases). The length of the CDR3 is 14 residues. CDR1 and CDR2 from the germline V gene are SGDLS and YYNGEE. Trimming removed 3 bases at V and 5 bases at J, with 15 bases between. CDR3 nucleotide sequence: TGTGCCAGCAGCGCCTCACCACTTAGCGACGAGCAGTACTTC. It yields the protein CASSASPLSDEQYF.

This clone appeared a single time. This chain connects TRBV9 to TRBJ2-7, with 10 bases lining up with TRBD2. The CDR3 totals 16 residues. V shed 1 base, J shed 6 bases, and the junction held 10 bases outside the gene matches. CDR1 SGDLS and CDR2 YYNGEE come from the germline V gene. In DNA, the CDR3 is TGTGCCAGCAGCGTAAGTTTTCTAGCGGGAGTTCTCGAGCAGTACTTC. Its protein product is CASSVSFLAGVLEQYF.

V usage is TRBV15 and J usage is TRBJ1-5, with TRBD1 matching over 11 bases. CDR1 and CDR2 from the germline V gene are LNHNV and YYDKDF (reference sequence). The CDR3 consists of 15 residues. Unmatched junction bases numbered 2, after V lost 1 base and J lost 6 bases. DNA for the CDR3: TGTGCCACCAGCAGAGCCGGGACAGGGGGTCAGCCCCAGCATTTT. The encoded protein is CATSRAGTGGQPQHF.

This chain joins TRBV6-5 and TRBJ1-1; 7 bases align to TRBD1. V lost 6 bases, J lost 3 bases, and 4 bases stayed unmatched. The germline V gene has CDR1 MNHEY and CDR2 SVGAGI. This CDR3 is 13 amino acids long. CDR3 sequence (DNA): TGTGCCAGCAGACGCGACAGGGACACTGAAGCTTTCTTT. Translating it yields CASRRDRDTEAFF.

The genes are TRBV28 and TRBJ1-1; tentative D call: TRBD1 (6 bases). V lost 2 bases and J 7 bases, leaving 26 bases between the germline ends. The germline CDR1 and CDR2 sequences are MDHEN and SYDVKM. This CDR3 comprises 18 residues. CDR3 DNA sequence: TGTGCCAGCAGTTTACCGCGCGTAGACAGGTCATGGTTCGGTGAAGCTTTCTTT. Its translation: CASSLPRVDRSWFGEAFF.

V gene TRBV30 combines with J gene TRBJ2-5; tentative D call: TRBD2 (6 bases). Trimming left V 5 bases short and J 5 bases short, with 18 bases between. In germline, CDR1 is GTSNPN, CDR2 SVGIG (reference sequence). CDR3 length: 14 residues. The CDR3 reads CAWGEDGRAETQYF. The CDR3 nucleotides read TGTGCCTGGGGGGAGGACGGTCGGGCGGAGACCCAGTACTTC.

This clone was observed a few times. The chain links TRBV10-3 to TRBJ1-1; maybe TRBD1 (6 bases). The CDR3 contains 15 residues. V lost 0 bases and J lost 3, with 11 bases in between. Germline lookup yields CDR1 ENHRY and CDR2 SYGVKD. The CDR3 nucleotides are TGTGCCATCAGTGAGTCAAGGGGGGGATACACTGAAGCTTTCTTT. Its protein product is CAISESRGGYTEAFF.

This rearrangement joins TRBV30 to TRBJ1-5, with D unresolved. V was cut by 3 bases and J by 3 bases, with 6 bases left in between. The CDR3 loop spans 12 amino acids. Germline V gene sequence: CDR1 GTSNPN, CDR2 SVGIG (reference sequence). CDR3 DNA: TGTGCCTGGAGCTATACCAATCAGCCCCAGCATTTT. This codes for CAWSYTNQPQHF. Complete variable domain (other parts from reference TRBV30 and TRBJ1-5): SQTIHQWPATLVQPVGSPLSLECTVEGTSNPNLYWYRQAAGRGLQLLFYSVGIGQISSEVPQNLSASRPQDRQFILSSKKLLLSDSGFYLCAWSYTNQPQHFGDGTRLSIL.

The chain employs TRBV6-6 and TRBJ2-1, with 7 bases lining up with TRBD2. In germline, CDR1 is MNHNY, CDR2 SVGAGI (reference sequence). The CDR3 covers 14 residues. With V trimmed by 7 bases and J by 0 bases, 3 bases remained unmatched. In DNA, the CDR3 is TGTGCCAGCAACGGGAGGAACTCCTACAATGAGCAGTTCTTC. It translates to CASNGRNSYNEQFF.

This clone came up once. Additional DNA sequences in this sample encode the identical CDR3. The rearrangement joins TRBV6-5 to TRBJ2-5; 10 bases map to TRBD2. The germline V gene encodes CDR1 MNHEY and CDR2 SVGAGI. The CDR3 extends over 13 amino acids. The trim removed 5 bases at V and 4 bases at J, leaving 1 base unmatched. The CDR3 nucleotides read TGTGCCAGCAGTCTAGCGGGGGTAGAGACCCAGTACTTC. Protein product: CASSLAGVETQYF.

This sequence joins TRBV4-2 and TRBJ2-3; the match to TRBD2 covers 7 bases. The CDR3 is made up of 19 amino acids. V was pared by 0 bases and J by 2 bases, with 14 bases of the junction left unmatched. Germline lookup yields CDR1 LGHNA and CDR2 YNFKEQ. CDR3 in DNA: TGTGCCAGCAGCCAAGAGACAAGAGCCGGGGGGACCTACACAGATACGCAGTATTTT. Protein sequence: CASSQETRAGGTYTDTQYF.

The CDR3 sequence is CASSLGLEEETQYF. CDR3 in DNA: TGTGCCAGCAGCCTGGGACTAGAAGAAGAGACCCAGTACTTC. This sequence joins TRBV5-4 and TRBJ2-5; 8 bases match TRBD2. V shed 4 bases, J shed 3 bases, and the junction held 5 bases outside the gene matches. The CDR3 runs to 14 residues. Germline assignment: CDR1 SGHNT and CDR2 YYREEE (reference sequence). Full variable domain (missing parts from reference TRBV5-4 and TRBJ2-5): ETGVTQSPTHLIKTRGQQVTLRCSSQSGHNTVSWYQQALGQGPQFIFQYYREEENGRGNFPPRFSGLQFPNYSSELNVNALELDDSALYLCASSLGLEEETQYFGPGTRLLVL.

J is TRBJ2-7 and V is TRBV30, with 7 bases fitting TRBD2. From germline, CDR1 is GTSNPN and CDR2 SVGIG (reference sequence). Trimming at V came to 0 bases and at J to 5 bases, leaving 4 bases not matched to a gene. The CDR3 contains 13 residues. CDR3 nucleotide sequence: TGTGCCTGGAGTGTGGGGGGGACTGACGAGCAGTACTTC. Encoded protein: CAWSVGGTDEQYF.